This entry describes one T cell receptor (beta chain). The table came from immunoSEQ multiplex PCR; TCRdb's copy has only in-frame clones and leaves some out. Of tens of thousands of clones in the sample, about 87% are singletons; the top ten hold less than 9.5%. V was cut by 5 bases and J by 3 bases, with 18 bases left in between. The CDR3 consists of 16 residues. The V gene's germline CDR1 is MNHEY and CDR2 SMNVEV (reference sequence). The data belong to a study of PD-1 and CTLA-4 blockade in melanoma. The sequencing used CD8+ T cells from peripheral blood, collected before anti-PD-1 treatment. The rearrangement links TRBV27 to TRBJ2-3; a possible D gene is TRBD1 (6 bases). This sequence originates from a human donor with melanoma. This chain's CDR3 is CASSPREDRRTDTQYF. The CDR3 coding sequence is TGTGCCAGCAGTCCTAGGGAAGACAGGAGAACAGATACGCAGTATTTT.